The clone carrying this T cell receptor (beta chain) was observed a few times. This entry belongs to a study of blood T cell repertoires in COVID-19. Study details: There were acute and convalescent COVID-19 samples, and they came from the United States, Italy and Spain. T cells, B-cell-depleted T cells, or PBMCs provided the cDNA or gDNA that served as material.

The V gene's germline CDR1 is MDHEN and CDR2 SYDVKM. J was trimmed by 4 bases and V by 5 bases; bases with no gene match: 5. The CDR3 sequence is 16 residues long. Original handling: Amplified reference gene primers provided the basis for estimating nucleated cell counts. The repertoire was sequenced with immunoSEQ multiplex PCR; TCRdb's copy has only in-frame clones and lacks some. The DNA gave D and trimming, while V, J and clone size come from that table. The sample holds around 460,000 clones, around nine tenths seen once. Patients at the Seattle site were enrolled during active infection and followed longitudinally.

The sequence derives from a man younger than 30 with COVID-19, enrolled during active disease. Material: peripheral blood. The rearrangement joins TRBV28 to TRBJ2-2; 12 bases fit TRBD1. CDR3 residues: CASSPGTGGSTGELFF. The CDR3 coding sequence is TGTGCCAGCAGTCCAGGGACAGGGGGCTCCACCGGGGAGCTGTTTTTT.